Listed below are T cell receptor beta chains from one sample, sequenced in a study of blood T cells in healthy people across ages. TCRdb reprocessed the 5' RACE reads via MiXCR and lists one record per CDR3 protein. The sample gives about 650,000 distinct CDR3 sequences, 40% to 65% of which show up once; approximately 13% is in the top ten. Input material: blood. Receptors originate from an elderly woman in good health. The CDR3 runs from the conserved cysteine through the conserved F or W. A D gene is named only where the DNA matches it firmly. Clone size is given for some rows only: seen once, a few or many times, or a class if the clone is expanded.

D | J | size | V | CDR3 | DNA
TRBD1 | TRBJ1-4 | many | TRBV28 | CASSSSQGRRGEKLFF | TGTGCCAGCAGTTCATCACAGGGGCGCAGGGGTGAAAAACTGTTTTTT
TRBD2 | TRBJ2-3 | once | TRBV2 | CASRETGGRASTDTQYF | TGTGCCAGCAGGGAGACTGGCGGGAGGGCCAGCACAGATACGCAGTATTTT
NA | TRBJ1-2 | NA | TRBV12-3/TRBV12-4 | CASSQGRRTYTF | TGTGCCAGCAGCCAAGGACGTCGAACCTACACCTTC
NA | TRBJ2-3 | NA | TRBV18 | CASSPRILGELDTGTQYF | TGTGCCAGCTCACCACGGATCCTTGGGGAGTTGGACACAGGTACGCAGTATTTT
NA | TRBJ1-5 | many | TRBV4-2 | CASSQARDTQTNQPQHF | TGTGCCAGCAGCCAAGCCCGGGACACTCAAACTAATCAGCCCCAGCATTTT
TRBD1 | TRBJ2-1 | NA | TRBV7-9 | CASSSWPQGANNEQFF | TGTGCCAGCAGCTCCTGGCCACAGGGGGCCAACAATGAGCAGTTCTTC
NA | TRBJ2-1 | many | TRBV7-2 | CASSLLLGLAYNEQFF | TGTGCCAGCAGCTTATTGTTGGGTCTCGCCTACAATGAGCAGTTCTTC
TRBD2 | TRBJ2-5 | once | TRBV7-2 | CASSLGSGGLQETQYF | TGTGCCAGCAGCTTAGGTAGCGGGGGGCTCCAAGAGACCCAGTACTTC
TRBD2 | TRBJ2-2 | NA | TRBV7-2 | CASSLELAENTGELFF | TGTGCCAGCAGCTTAGAGCTAGCGGAGAACACCGGGGAGCTGTTTTTT
NA | TRBJ2-7 | NA | TRBV20-1 | CSARTADARSRYEQYF | TGCAGCGCTAGAACCGCCGACGCGAGGTCGAGGTACGAGCAGTACTTC
TRBD1 | TRBJ2-3 | many | TRBV7-2 | CASSLRQGARGADTQYF | TGTGCCAGCAGCTTACGTCAGGGGGCTCGCGGTGCAGATACGCAGTATTTT
TRBD1 | TRBJ2-5 | few | TRBV12-3/TRBV12-4 | CASSAGTGVISLYF | TGTGCCAGCAGTGCCGGGACAGGGGTAATCAGCCTGTACTTC
NA | TRBJ2-7 | many | TRBV7-9 | CASSSTTGTDSYEQYF | TGTGCCAGCAGCTCGACTACCGGGACGGATTCCTACGAGCAGTACTTC
NA | TRBJ2-2 | few | TRBV20-1 | CSAATTGELFF | TGCAGTGCTGCCACCACCGGGGAGCTGTTTTTT
NA | TRBJ2-3 | NA | TRBV12-3/TRBV12-4 | CASSLRTWRTDTQYF | TGTGCCAGCAGTTTGAGGACATGGAGAACAGATACGCAGTATTTT
NA | TRBJ1-1 | NA | TRBV12-3/TRBV12-4 | CASSHHGGGTTEAFF | TGTGCCAGCAGCCACCATGGGGGGGGGACCACTGAAGCTTTCTTT
NA | TRBJ2-7 | few | TRBV6-6 | CASSYSTGVADYEQYF | TGTGCCAGCAGTTACTCGACGGGAGTTGCGGACTACGAGCAGTACTTC
NA | TRBJ1-1 | NA | TRBV5-1 | CASSLGAVNTEAFF | TGCGCCAGCAGCTTGGGGGCCGTGAACACTGAAGCTTTCTTT
NA | TRBJ2-1 | many | TRBV5-1 | CASSLGDYNEQFF | TGCGCCAGCAGCTTGGGTGACTACAATGAGCAGTTCTTC
TRBD2 | TRBJ2-3 | many | TRBV4-1 | CASSQGRRESRDTQYF | TGCGCCAGCAGCCAAGGGCGGCGGGAGTCGCGGGATACGCAGTATTTT
NA | TRBJ2-7 | once | TRBV4-1 | CASSLGQGDYEQYF | TGCGCCAGCAGCCTCGGGCAGGGTGACTACGAGCAGTACTTC
TRBD2 | TRBJ2-3 | many | TRBV11-2 | CASTPGGSTDTQYF | TGTGCCAGCACTCCGGGGGGGAGCACAGATACGCAGTATTTT
TRBD2 | TRBJ2-3 | NA | TRBV27 | CASSLVTSGRRGTDTQYF | TGTGCCAGCAGTTTAGTTACGAGCGGGAGGAGGGGCACAGATACGCAGTATTTT
NA | TRBJ2-3 | NA | TRBV15 | CATSRDRTVPLRDTQYF | TGTGCCACCAGCAGAGACCGAACCGTCCCCCTTAGGGATACGCAGTATTTT
NA | TRBJ2-1 | many | TRBV25-1 | CASSESGRIYNEQFF | TGTGCCAGCAGTGAATCGGGACGGATATACAATGAGCAGTTCTTC
NA | TRBJ2-5 | NA | TRBV12-3/TRBV12-4 | CASTTAPGETQYF | TGTGCCAGCACCACGGCCCCGGGAGAGACCCAGTACTTC
NA | TRBJ2-7 | many | TRBV12-3/TRBV12-4 | CASTSPLGPRSEQYF | TGTGCCAGCACCTCGCCCCTAGGCCCAAGGAGCGAGCAGTACTTC
NA | TRBJ1-1 | NA | TRBV15 | CATSLDPPGSTEAFF | TGTGCCACCAGCCTAGACCCTCCTGGAAGCACTGAAGCTTTCTTT
NA | TRBJ2-1 | NA | TRBV7-2 | CASSNRDPIPEQFF | TGTGCCAGCAGCAACCGGGACCCAATACCTGAGCAGTTCTTC
TRBD2 | TRBJ2-7 | many | TRBV7-8 | CASSLSGTIYTGQYF | TGTGCCAGCAGCTTGTCCGGGACTATTTATACCGGGCAGTACTTC
NA | TRBJ2-3 | NA | TRBV28 | CASSLFKSTDTQYF | TGTGCCAGCAGTTTATTCAAAAGCACAGATACGCAGTATTTT
NA | TRBJ2-3 | once | TRBV12-5 | CASGFSLTGPSDTQYF | TGTGCTAGTGGTTTCTCCCTGACAGGTCCCTCAGATACGCAGTATTTT
TRBD2 | TRBJ2-1 | NA | TRBV29-1 | CSVASGAVQVGNEQFF | TGCAGCGTTGCCAGCGGGGCGGTTCAGGTGGGGAATGAGCAGTTCTTC
TRBD2 | TRBJ2-1 | many | TRBV28 | CASSSLRGGVNEQFF | TGTGCCAGCAGTTCCTTGCGGGGGGGCGTCAATGAGCAGTTCTTC
TRBD2 | TRBJ2-1 | NA | TRBV15 | CATSSVSGSKYNEQFF | TGTGCCACCAGCAGCGTTAGCGGGAGTAAGTACAATGAGCAGTTCTTC
NA | TRBJ1-5 | NA | TRBV11-2 | CASSLDASGNNQPQHF | TGTGCCAGCAGCTTAGATGCATCCGGGAACAATCAGCCCCAGCATTTT
NA | TRBJ1-5 | NA | TRBV10-1 | CASSEGPGRPQHF | TGCGCCAGCAGTGAGGGGCCCGGGAGGCCCCAGCATTTT
TRBD2 | TRBJ2-7 | few | TRBV7-2 | CASSLGGSGSTYEQYF | TGTGCCAGCAGCTTAGGGGGTAGCGGGTCCACCTACGAGCAGTACTTC
NA | TRBJ1-5 | few | TRBV27 | CASSNYGRNQPQHF | TGTGCCAGCAGTAACTACGGCCGCAATCAGCCCCAGCATTTT
NA | TRBJ2-5 | NA | TRBV13 | CASSSGGQPYGQYF | TGTGCCAGCAGCTCAGGCGGCCAGCCCTACGGGCAGTACTTC
NA | TRBJ2-3 | NA | TRBV12-3/TRBV12-4 | CASRWRLGTDTQYF | TGTGCCAGCAGATGGAGGTTGGGCACAGATACGCAGTATTTT
TRBD1 | TRBJ2-7 | NA | TRBV20-1 | CSATYRGRTSYEQYF | TGCAGTGCTACTTACAGGGGGCGGACGTCCTACGAGCAGTACTTC
TRBD2 | TRBJ2-3 | NA | TRBV20-1 | CSATERGKITDTQYF | TGCAGTGCCACCGAGCGGGGGAAAATCACAGATACGCAGTATTTT
NA | TRBJ2-5 | NA | TRBV6-1 | CASSLGGIVRETQYF | TGTGCCAGCAGCTTAGGCGGGATAGTTCGTGAGACCCAGTACTTC
NA | TRBJ2-1 | NA | TRBV12-3/TRBV12-4 | CASSFAEGEQFF | TGTGCCAGCAGTTTCGCCGAGGGTGAGCAGTTCTTC
NA | TRBJ2-2 | NA | TRBV6-6 | CASSYSIGGDTGELFF | TGTGCCAGCAGTTACTCGATCGGGGGAGATACCGGGGAGCTGTTTTTT
NA | TRBJ2-6 | many | TRBV29-1 | CSARTASSGANVLTF | TGCAGCGCTCGGACAGCGAGCTCTGGGGCCAACGTCCTGACTTTC
NA | TRBJ2-5 | NA | TRBV12-3/TRBV12-4 | CANLRQDQGTQYF | TGTGCCAACCTGCGACAGGACCAAGGGACCCAGTACTTC
TRBD1 | TRBJ2-5 | NA | TRBV29-1 | CSVSNVAGGLETQYF | TGCAGCGTCTCCAACGTGGCAGGGGGCTTGGAGACCCAGTACTTC
NA | TRBJ2-5 | NA | TRBV2 | CASSESGLRNEQYF | TGTGCCAGCAGTGAATCCGGCCTAAGGAATGAGCAGTACTTC
NA | TRBJ1-1 | NA | TRBV12-3/TRBV12-4 | CASSLGGNTEPFF | TGTGCCAGCAGTTTAGGTGGGAACACTGAACCTTTCTTT